The rows below give T cell receptor beta chains drawn from one sample of a study of Ad26.COV2.S vaccination and SARS-CoV-2 variants. This table comes from immunoSEQ multiplex PCR, and its TCRdb copy is limited to in-frame clones, with some not included. The data show about 500,000 clones, around 89% seen once. Sample: peripheral blood, taken in a trial of Ad26.COV2.S vaccine versus placebo. Every receptor here comes from a person between 18 and 59 years old who received the Ad26.COV2.S COVID-19 vaccine or a placebo. CDR3s leave out the opening cysteine and the closing phenylalanine or tryptophan. For some rows the clone size is stated as once, few or many, or as a class when expanded; others skip it.

CDR3 length: 13
V gene: TRBV2
clone size: -
J gene: TRBJ1-4
CDR3 protein: ASKATIATNEKLF

CDR3 length: 12
V gene: TRBV9
clone size: -
J gene: TRBJ1-1
CDR3 protein: ASSVVGGGTEAF

CDR3 length: 16
V gene: TRBV7-9
clone size: -
J gene: TRBJ2-5
CDR3 protein: ASSLVAGLGKIQETQY

CDR3 length: 13
V gene: TRBV4-3
clone size: -
J gene: TRBJ2-7
CDR3 protein: ASSQGAGRTYEQY

CDR3 length: 12
V gene: TRBV7-9
clone size: -
J gene: TRBJ2-7
CDR3 protein: ASSYRGSSYEQY

CDR3 length: 12
V gene: TRBV29-1
clone size: -
J gene: TRBJ2-1
CDR3 protein: SVARRSGVGEQF

CDR3 length: 16
V gene: TRBV4-1
clone size: -
J gene: TRBJ2-1
CDR3 protein: ASSQDARDRSIYNEQF

CDR3 length: 12
V gene: TRBV5-5
clone size: -
J gene: TRBJ1-1
CDR3 protein: ASSLAGNGPEAF

CDR3 length: 12
V gene: TRBV4-2
clone size: -
J gene: TRBJ1-2
CDR3 protein: ASSQGLGTYGYT

CDR3 length: 12
V gene: TRBV9
clone size: -
J gene: TRBJ2-3
CDR3 protein: ASSVSGRSDTQY

CDR3 length: 14
V gene: TRBV28
clone size: -
J gene: TRBJ1-5
CDR3 protein: ASSLLPGARDQPQH

CDR3 length: 14
V gene: TRBV7-9
clone size: -
J gene: TRBJ1-2
CDR3 protein: ASSLGGQGMASGYT

CDR3 length: 11
V gene: TRBV5-1
clone size: -
J gene: TRBJ1-1
CDR3 protein: ASKGTGFTEAF

CDR3 length: 13
V gene: TRBV14
clone size: -
J gene: TRBJ2-1
CDR3 protein: ASSQAVNSYNEQF

CDR3 length: 16
V gene: TRBV18
clone size: -
J gene: TRBJ2-1
CDR3 protein: ASSPSLVRRRDDNEQF

CDR3 length: 11
V gene: TRBV7-4
clone size: few
J gene: TRBJ2-7
CDR3 protein: ASSFRDRAEQY

CDR3 length: 14
V gene: TRBV7-3
clone size: few
J gene: TRBJ2-2
CDR3 protein: ASSLKGEVNTGELF

CDR3 length: 12
V gene: TRBV5-6
clone size: -
J gene: TRBJ2-7
CDR3 protein: ASSLGAVVYEQY

CDR3 length: 12
V gene: TRBV19
clone size: -
J gene: TRBJ1-3
CDR3 protein: ASSMTGAGNTIY

CDR3 length: 14
V gene: TRBV6-1
clone size: -
J gene: TRBJ1-4
CDR3 protein: ASSEQPGQGGEKLF

CDR3 length: 11
V gene: TRBV24-1
clone size: -
J gene: TRBJ2-5
CDR3 protein: ATSDERGETQY

CDR3 length: 13
V gene: TRBV21-1
clone size: -
J gene: TRBJ1-1
CDR3 protein: ASSKASGMNTEAF

CDR3 length: 14
V gene: TRBV9
clone size: -
J gene: TRBJ2-5
CDR3 protein: ASSVVGGGPRETQY

CDR3 length: 12
V gene: TRBV28
clone size: -
J gene: TRBJ1-5
CDR3 protein: ASSPRRGNQPQH

CDR3 length: 9
V gene: TRBV29-1
clone size: -
J gene: TRBJ1-5
CDR3 protein: SVGEGRPQH

CDR3 length: 12
V gene: TRBV5-4
clone size: -
J gene: TRBJ1-2
CDR3 protein: ASSPTTETGDYT

CDR3 length: 12
V gene: TRBV27
clone size: -
J gene: TRBJ1-4
CDR3 protein: ASSLSVPNEKLF

CDR3 length: 11
V gene: TRBV9
clone size: -
J gene: TRBJ1-1
CDR3 protein: ASSSTHTTEAF